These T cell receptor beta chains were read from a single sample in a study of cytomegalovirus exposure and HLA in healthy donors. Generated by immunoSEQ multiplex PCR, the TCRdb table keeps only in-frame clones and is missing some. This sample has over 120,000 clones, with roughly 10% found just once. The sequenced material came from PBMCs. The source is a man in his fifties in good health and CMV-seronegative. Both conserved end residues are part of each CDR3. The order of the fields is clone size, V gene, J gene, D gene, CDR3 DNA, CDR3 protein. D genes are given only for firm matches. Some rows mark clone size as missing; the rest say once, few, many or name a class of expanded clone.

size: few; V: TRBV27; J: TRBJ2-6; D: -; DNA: TGTGCCAGCACCAACCTGAGGAGGTCGGACGTCCTGACTTTC; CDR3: CASTNLRRSDVLTF
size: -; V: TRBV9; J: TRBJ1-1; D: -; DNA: TGTGCCAGCAGCGTAGGTTCTCACAGCACTGAAGCTTTCTTT; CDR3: CASSVGSHSTEAFF
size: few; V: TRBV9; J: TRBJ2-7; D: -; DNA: TGTGCCAGCAGCGCTTCGGTTGGGGGGTCGTCGTACGAGCAGTACTTC; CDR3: CASSASVGGSSYEQYF
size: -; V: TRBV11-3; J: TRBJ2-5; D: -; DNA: TGTGCCAGCAGCCTGGGGACATCTCCCGGTGAGACCCAGTACTTC; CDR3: CASSLGTSPGETQYF
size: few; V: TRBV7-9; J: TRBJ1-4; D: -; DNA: TGTGCCAGCAGCTTAGTCGAGGGAACTAATGAAAAACTGTTTTTT; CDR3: CASSLVEGTNEKLFF
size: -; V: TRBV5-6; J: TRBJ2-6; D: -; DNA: TGTGCCAGCAGCTCGTACCCCGGTAACTCTGGGGCCAACGTCCTGACTTTC; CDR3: CASSSYPGNSGANVLTF
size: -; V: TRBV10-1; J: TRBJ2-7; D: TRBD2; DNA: TGCGCCAGCAGTGAGCGGGGCGGGAGTACGTCCGAGCAGTACTTC; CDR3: CASSERGGSTSEQYF
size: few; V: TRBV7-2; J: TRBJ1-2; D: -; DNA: TGTGCCAGCAGCTTAGCGGGCAGGGGAGACTATGGCTACACCTTC; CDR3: CASSLAGRGDYGYTF
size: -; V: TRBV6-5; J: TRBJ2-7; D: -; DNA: TGTGCCAGCAGTTACTCGAGGGAGGGGGTCGAGCAGTACTTC; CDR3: CASSYSREGVEQYF
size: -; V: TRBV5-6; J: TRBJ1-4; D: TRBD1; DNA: TGTGCCAGCAGCTTGGTATCGGGACAGGGGGCCGAAAAACTGTTTTTT; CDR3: CASSLVSGQGAEKLFF
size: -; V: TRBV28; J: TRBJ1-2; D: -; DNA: TGTGCCAGCAGTTTAACTCGGGGATCCTATGGCTACACCTTC; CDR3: CASSLTRGSYGYTF
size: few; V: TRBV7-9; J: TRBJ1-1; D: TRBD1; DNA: TGTGCCAGCAGCTTCGGGACAGACACTGAAGCTTTCTTT; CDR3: CASSFGTDTEAFF
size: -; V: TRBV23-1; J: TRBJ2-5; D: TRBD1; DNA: TGCGCCAGCAGGGGGACAGAAGAGACCCAGTACTTC; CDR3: CASRGTEETQYF
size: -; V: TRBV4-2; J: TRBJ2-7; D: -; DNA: TGTGCCAGCAGCCAGGGAGCCTCGGGACTGGCAAACTTCGAGCAGTACTTC; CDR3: CASSQGASGLANFEQYF
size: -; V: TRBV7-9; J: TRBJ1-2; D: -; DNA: TGTGCCAGCAGCTCCGGCGAGGGTAGTAGTGGCTACACCTTC; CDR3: CASSSGEGSSGYTF
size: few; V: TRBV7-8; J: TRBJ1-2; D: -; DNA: TGTGCCAGCAGCCAGCGCGGGACGGGGGGCTACACCTTC; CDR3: CASSQRGTGGYTF
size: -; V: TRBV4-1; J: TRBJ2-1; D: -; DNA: TGCGCCAGCAGCCAATCACTAGTGGCTACCTACAATGAGCAGTTCTTC; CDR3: CASSQSLVATYNEQFF
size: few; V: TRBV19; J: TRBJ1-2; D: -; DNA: TGTGCCAGTAGTCGAACAGTATTGGGCTACACCTTC; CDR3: CASSRTVLGYTF
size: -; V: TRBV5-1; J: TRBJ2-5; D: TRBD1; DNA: TGCGCCAGCAGTCTAAGAGGGACAGCCCAAGAGACCCAGTACTTC; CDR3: CASSLRGTAQETQYF
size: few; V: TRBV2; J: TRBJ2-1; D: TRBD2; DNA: TGTGCCAGCAGTGAAGGCCTAGCGGGAGGCAATGAGCAGTTCTTC; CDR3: CASSEGLAGGNEQFF
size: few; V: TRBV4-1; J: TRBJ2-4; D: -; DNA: TGCGCCAGCAGCCAAGATCCGGCAGGGGTCAACAAAAACATTCAGTACTTC; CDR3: CASSQDPAGVNKNIQYF
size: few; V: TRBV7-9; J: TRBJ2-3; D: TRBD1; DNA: TGTGCCAGCAGCTTGGGACAGGGTATCAATACGCAGTATTTT; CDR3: CASSLGQGINTQYF
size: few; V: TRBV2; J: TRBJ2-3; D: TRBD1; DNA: TGTGCCAGCAGGGGATACAGGGGGCAGGTTGATACGCAGTATTTT; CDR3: CASRGYRGQVDTQYF
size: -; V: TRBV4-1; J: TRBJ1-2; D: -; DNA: TGCGCCAGCAGACAAGCCGGAGGGCATGGCTACACCTTC; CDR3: CASRQAGGHGYTF
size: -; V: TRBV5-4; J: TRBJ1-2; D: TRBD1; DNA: TGTGCCAGCAGCCCGGGGGGGGGAGGGACAGCTTATGGCTACACCTTC; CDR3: CASSPGGGGTAYGYTF
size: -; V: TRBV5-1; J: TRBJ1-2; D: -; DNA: TGCGCCAGCAGCATAGGGGTCGACTATGGCTACACCTTC; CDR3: CASSIGVDYGYTF
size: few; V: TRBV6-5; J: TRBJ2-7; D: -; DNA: TGTGCCAGCAGTCGGCTGGCGGGGACCTACGAGCAGTACTTC; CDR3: CASSRLAGTYEQYF
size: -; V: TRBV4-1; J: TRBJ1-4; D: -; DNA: TGCGCCAGCAGCGGAAAGCGAGGGGGGGCAACTAATGAAAAACTGTTTTTT; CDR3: CASSGKRGGATNEKLFF
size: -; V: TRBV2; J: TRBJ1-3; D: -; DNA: TGTGCCAGCAGTTATCGGGGCTCTGGAAACACCATATATTTT; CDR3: CASSYRGSGNTIYF